The 18 T cell receptor beta chains given below trace back to one sample, sequenced in a study of blood T cell repertoires in COVID-19. TCRdb's table, derived via immunoSEQ multiplex PCR, lists solely in-frame clones and lacks some. The table shows approximately 530,000 clones, with about 89% occurring only once. The sequenced sample consisted of peripheral blood. Receptor source: a woman between 50 and 59 years old with COVID-19, enrolled during active disease.

V and J are TRBV7-9 and TRBJ1-2; D is unclear. Germline CDR1 SEHNR, CDR2 FQNEAQ (reference sequence). Trimming cost V 5 bases and J 7 bases, with 11 bases left between them. There are 12 residues in the CDR3. As DNA, the CDR3 is TGTGCCAGCAGCCCCGGTGGAGGTGGCTACACCTTC. Translated, it gives CASSPGGGGYTF.

The gene calls are TRBV2 and TRBJ1-5, with TRBD1 matching 8 bases. Trimming at V came to 8 bases and at J to 5 bases, leaving 5 bases not matched to a gene. The CDR3 has 13 amino acids. Germline loops: CDR1 SNHLY, CDR2 FYNNEI. The CDR3 is CASGTGLYQPQHF. CDR3 DNA sequence: TGTGCCAGCGGGACAGGTCTTTATCAGCCCCAGCATTTT.

The CDR3 DNA follows: TGTGCCAGCAGTGCTTGGGGGACTGGGGCTAGGGAGCAGTACTTC. Its translation is CASSAWGTGAREQYF. V gene TRBV27 combines with J gene TRBJ2-7; TRBD2 might be the D (6 bases). Trimming pared 5 bases from V and 7 bases from J, leaving 21 bases between. Per germline, CDR1 MNHEY and CDR2 SMNVEV (reference sequence). CDR3 length equals 15 residues.

J is TRBJ2-3 and V is TRBV10-3, with TRBD2 matching over 8 bases. J gave up 4 bases and V 10 bases, and 13 bases lay outside the gene matches. The CDR3 contains 15 residues. The germline gives CDR1 ENHRY, CDR2 SYGVKD. CDR3 loop: CATERGSGGPDTQYF. CDR3 nucleotide sequence: TGTGCCACCGAGAGGGGGAGCGGGGGCCCAGATACGCAGTATTTT.

This clone has just one count. The J gene is TRBJ1-4, the V gene TRBV30; D gene unclear. This CDR3 is 15 amino acids long. V was shortened by 1 base and J by 0 bases, with 9 bases between the two germline ends. CDR1 and CDR2 from the germline V gene are GTSNPN and SVGIG (reference sequence). The CDR3: CAWSGPSATNEKLFF. The CDR3 region has the DNA TGTGCCTGGAGTGGACCTAGTGCAACTAATGAAAAACTGTTTTTT.

The chain combines TRBV6-5 with TRBJ1-2; TRBD1 matches at 10 bases. The ends lost 7 bases at V and 8 bases at J; junction bases unmatched: 10. Per germline, CDR1 MNHEY and CDR2 SVGAGI. The CDR3 has 14 amino acids. The CDR3 nucleotides are TGTGCCAGCACTCCCGGGACAGGGGACGGGGGCTACACCTTC. Its translation: CASTPGTGDGGYTF.

As regards this clone: The junction departs from germline at one end; a sequencing error may be responsible. The rearrangement joins TRBV27 to TRBJ2-1, with D tentatively TRBD1 or TRBD2 (7 bases each). Germline V gives CDR1 MNHEY, CDR2 SMNVEV (reference sequence). This CDR3 spans 13 amino acids. CDR3 coding DNA: TGTGTCAGCAGGGGGGGGGCGAGGAATGAGCAGTTCTTC. Protein sequence: CVSRGGARNEQFF.

The V call is TRBV6-1, the J call TRBJ1-3, with D possibly being TRBD1 (6 bases). Germline values: CDR1 MNHNS, CDR2 SASEGT. The CDR3 runs to 15 residues. Trimming pared 1 base from V and 2 bases from J, leaving 9 bases between. As DNA, the CDR3 is TGTGCCAGCAGTGAAGAGAGGGACACTGGAAACACCATATATTTT. Its translation: CASSEERDTGNTIYF.

The chain links TRBV28 to TRBJ2-7, with TRBD1 as a possible D gene (6 bases). V lost 6 bases to trimming and J lost 7 bases, with 25 bases between them. There are 16 residues in the CDR3. Germline V gives CDR1 MDHEN, CDR2 SYDVKM. This CDR3 reads CASSPSAGAILREQYF. The CDR3 coding sequence is TGTGCCAGCAGCCCTTCAGCAGGGGCGATACTACGGGAGCAGTACTTC.

The genes are TRBV9 and TRBJ2-7; D perhaps matches TRBD1 (6 bases). Per the germline V gene, CDR1 is SGDLS and CDR2 is YYNGEE. Trimming stripped 4 bases from V and 0 bases from J, with 8 bases between. The CDR3 is 13 amino acids. CDR3 in amino acids: CASSWDTSYEQYF. DNA for the CDR3: TGTGCCAGCAGCTGGGACACCTCCTACGAGCAGTACTTC.

The chain combines TRBV21-1 with TRBJ1-5; the table gives TRBD1 as D, unverified against the DNA. TRBV21-1 is a recognized pseudogene. The CDR3 is 14 residues long. The CDR3 DNA is TGTGCCAGTCCTCTACAGGGGGTTCATCAGCCCCAGCATTTT. This gives the protein CASPLQGVHQPQHF.

The rearrangement joins TRBV2 to TRBJ2-5; 10 bases are shared with TRBD1. Germline V gene lookup returns CDR1 SNHLY and CDR2 FYNNEI. The CDR3 is made up of 14 amino acids. V dropped 4 bases and J dropped 5; count of bases not matched to a gene: 4. The CDR3 spells CASSVDRGWETQYF. The CDR3 bases are TGTGCCAGCAGTGTGGACAGGGGGTGGGAGACCCAGTACTTC.

The gene calls are TRBV7-8 and TRBJ1-1; 9 bases agree with TRBD1. Looked up from germline, CDR1 is SGHVS and CDR2 is FQNEAQ. The CDR3 contains 15 residues. V dropped 3 bases and J dropped 3; count of bases not matched to a gene: 5. The chain's CDR3 is CASSLDRGGYTEAFF. In nucleotides, the CDR3 is TGTGCCAGCAGCTTGGACAGGGGAGGGTACACTGAAGCTTTCTTT. Combining the CDR3 with reference TRBV7-8 and TRBJ1-1 gives the whole variable domain GAGVSQSPRYKVAKRGQDVALRCDPISGHVSLFWYQQALGQGPEFLTYFQNEAQLDKSGLPSDRFFAERPEGSVSTLKIQRTQQEDSAVYLCASSLDRGGYTEAFFGQGTRLTVV.

The DNA of the CDR3 is TGTGCCAGCAGCTCGGACAGGGCCCGGCGGCCCCAGCATTTT. As protein: CASSSDRARRPQHF. The gene calls are TRBV5-6 and TRBJ1-5, with 8 bases that match TRBD1. The germline CDR1 and CDR2 sequences are SGHDT and YYEEEE. The ends lost 3 bases at V and 9 bases at J; junction bases unmatched: 8. The CDR3 has 14 residues.

The chain uses TRBV7-2 and TRBJ2-7, with 8 bases that match TRBD2. CDR3 length: 14 amino acids. Germline values: CDR1 SGHTA, CDR2 FQGNSA. V gave up 5 bases and J gave up 8 bases; unmatched junction bases: 11. The CDR3 region is CASSASELAGKQYF. CDR3 nucleotide sequence: TGTGCCAGCAGCGCTAGCGAGTTAGCGGGGAAGCAGTACTTC.

This clone was detected a few times. The gene calls are TRBV19 and TRBJ1-2; possible D gene TRBD1, 5 bases. V lost 9 bases and J 2 bases, leaving 16 bases between the germline ends. There are 14 residues in the CDR3. The V gene's germline CDR1 is LNHDA and CDR2 SQIVND (reference sequence). The CDR3 spells CASYQWQGNYGYTF. The CDR3 DNA is TGTGCCAGCTACCAGTGGCAGGGCAACTATGGCTACACCTTC.

The chain couples TRBV27 to TRBJ1-1; D is undetermined. V lost 5 bases to trimming and J lost 1 base, with 11 bases between them. This CDR3 is 14 amino acids long. The germline gives CDR1 MNHEY, CDR2 SMNVEV (reference sequence). CDR3 region: CASSPPGSNTEAFF. CDR3 coding DNA: TGTGCCAGCAGTCCCCCCGGTTCGAACACTGAAGCTTTCTTT.

This CDR3 is CASSFQGTQYF. CDR3 bases: TGTGCCAGCAGCTTCCAGGGTACGCAGTATTTT. The chain uses TRBV7-6 and TRBJ2-3; D possibly corresponds to TRBD1 (5 bases). Germline-derived CDR1 and CDR2 are SGHVS and FNYEAQ. The CDR3 loop spans 11 amino acids. Trimming left V 3 bases short and J 8 bases short, with 6 bases between.